The sequence of this T cell receptor beta chain was determined in a study of blood T cell repertoires in COVID-19. Study-level information: Donors in the United States, Italy and Spain gave samples during acute or convalescent COVID-19. PBMCs, B-cell-depleted T cells, or T cells provided the cDNA or gDNA that made up the material.

Patients of the Seattle cohort, enrolled during active infection, were followed longitudinally. The CDR3 spans 13 residues. The ends were cut back, 8 bases at V and 4 bases at J, with 14 bases in the middle. The repertoire was sequenced with immunoSEQ multiplex PCR; TCRdb's copy has only in-frame clones and lacks some. The repertoire holds approximately 40,000 clones, about 85% seen once, with roughly 4.8% in the top ten. The chain couples TRBV12-3 or TRBV12-4 to TRBJ1-1; tentative D call: TRBD1 (5 bases). The TCR was taken from a man in his 60s with COVID-19, enrolled during active disease. Sequenced sample: peripheral blood. CDR3: CASFQAGGTEAFF. DNA for the CDR3: TGTGCCAGCTTTCAAGCCGGGGGCACTGAAGCTTTCTTT.